These 26 T cell receptor beta chains came from one sample sequenced in a study of blood T cell repertoires in COVID-19. Generated by immunoSEQ multiplex PCR, the TCRdb table keeps only in-frame clones and is missing some. The sample records approximately 84,000 clones, roughly 85% being singletons. Sequenced sample: peripheral blood. The source of these receptors is a human donor in a cohort sampled during active COVID-19.

This chain uses TRBV7-8 with TRBJ1-5, with 10 bases matching TRBD1. The CDR3 contains 16 residues. V lost 3 bases, J lost 4 bases, and 6 bases stayed unmatched. CDR1 and CDR2 from the germline V gene are SGHVS and FQNEAQ. The CDR3 DNA follows: TGTGCCAGCAGCTTGGCCGGGACAGGGGCGAATCAGCCCCAGCATTTT. As protein: CASSLAGTGANQPQHF.

J is TRBJ1-5 and V is TRBV5-1; 10 nucleotides match TRBD1. With V trimmed by 4 bases and J by 3 bases, 7 bases remained unmatched. Germline values: CDR1 SGHRS, CDR2 YFSETQ. The CDR3 consists of 16 residues. DNA for the CDR3: TGCGCCAGCAGCCTCACCGGGACAGGGGACAATCAGCCCCAGCATTTT. This encodes CASSLTGTGDNQPQHF.

The chain combines TRBV28 with TRBJ1-4; 8 positions agree with TRBD1. CDR3 size: 16 residues. Germline loops: CDR1 MDHEN, CDR2 SYDVKM. Unmatched junction bases numbered 14, after V lost 7 bases and J lost 7 bases. The CDR3 spells CASTTSDRGGGEKLFF. The CDR3 DNA sequence: TGTGCCAGCACCACCAGCGACAGGGGAGGGGGTGAAAAACTGTTTTTT.

The rearrangement links TRBV6-7 to TRBJ1-4, with D perhaps TRBD1 (5 bases). TRBV6-7 is labeled an ORF, and its function is uncertain. V dropped 7 bases and J dropped 7 bases, with 16 bases sitting between them. The CDR3 is 14 residues long. CDR3 in amino acids: CASTRGALVEKLFF. The DNA of the CDR3 is TGTGCCAGCACCCGTGGGGCCCTTGTTGAAAAACTGTTTTTT.

The genes are TRBV7-6 and TRBJ2-3; perhaps TRBD2 as D (5 bases). The CDR3 has 18 amino acids. Trimming left V 2 bases short and J 1 base short, with 19 bases between. Germline assignment: CDR1 SGHVS and CDR2 FNYEAQ. For the CDR3, the DNA is TGTGCCAGCAGCTTAAAGTTCGTGAGCGGTGGAGGCACAGATACGCAGTATTTT. It encodes CASSLKFVSGGGTDTQYF.

The CDR3 region has the DNA TGTGCCAGCAGCGAAAACCGGGGGGGCACTGAAGCTTTCTTT. This gives the protein CASSENRGGTEAFF. The chain combines TRBV7-6 with TRBJ1-1; possible D gene TRBD1, 5 bases. This CDR3 contains 14 residues. The germline gives CDR1 SGHVS, CDR2 FNYEAQ. Trimming shortened V by 5 bases and J by 4 bases, and 14 bases separated the two germline ends.

The chain couples TRBV15 to TRBJ2-5; tentative D call: TRBD2 (6 bases). Per the germline V gene, CDR1 is LNHNV and CDR2 is YYDKDF (reference sequence). V was clipped by 2 bases and J by 2 bases, with 18 bases between them. CDR3 length: 17 residues. The CDR3 loop reads CATSRPTGGTEQETQYF. The DNA for the CDR3 is TGTGCCACCAGCAGACCCACCGGCGGGACGGAACAAGAGACCCAGTACTTC.

The V gene is TRBV5-1, the J gene TRBJ2-3; 9 bases align to TRBD2. The V and J ends lost 7 bases and 0 bases, in that order; junction bases with no gene match: 9. The CDR3 extends over 16 amino acids. Germline CDR1 and CDR2: SGHRS and YFSETQ. CDR3 loop: CASYWLAGTSTDTQYF. CDR3 coding DNA: TGCGCCAGCTACTGGCTAGCGGGGACTAGCACAGATACGCAGTATTTT.

V usage is TRBV3-1 (or the pseudogene TRBV3-2) and J usage is TRBJ2-5; D ambiguous. V lost 1 base, J lost 9 bases, and 6 bases lay in between. This CDR3 is built from 11 residues. In germline, CDR1 is LGHDT, CDR2 YNNKEL (reference sequence). The DNA of the CDR3 is TGTGCCAGCAGCCAAGCTTTCTCCCAGTACTTC. Its protein product is CASSQAFSQYF.

The rearrangement links TRBV28 to TRBJ2-5, with no clear D. The CDR3 extends over 13 amino acids. Germline values: CDR1 MDHEN, CDR2 SYDVKM. The V and J ends lost 8 bases and 4 bases respectively, with 14 bases between them. The DNA for the CDR3 is TGTGCCAGCGGCTTGGGCCCTGTAGAGACCCAGTACTTC. Amino acid sequence: CASGLGPVETQYF.

This clone was detected only a few times. The J gene is TRBJ1-2, the V gene TRBV20-1; D unclear. Germline CDR1 DFQATT, CDR2 SNEGSKA (reference sequence). Trimming shortened V by 4 bases and J by 2 bases, and 5 bases separated the two germline ends. This CDR3 is built from 11 residues. CDR3 nucleotide sequence: TGCAGTGCTAAACAGAACTATGGCTACACCTTC. Its protein product is CSAKQNYGYTF.

The CDR3 is CASSHGTGRGNQPQHF. The CDR3 DNA reads as TGTGCCAGCAGTCACGGGACAGGGAGGGGCAATCAGCCCCAGCATTTT. The V gene is TRBV28, the J gene TRBJ1-5, with 9 bases aligning to TRBD1. In germline, CDR1 is MDHEN, CDR2 SYDVKM. There are 16 residues in the CDR3. V lost 5 bases and J lost 2; bases outside the gene matches: 7. Filled out from reference TRBV28 and TRBJ1-5, the complete variable domain reads DVKVTQSSRYLVKRTGEKVFLECVQDMDHENMFWYRQDPGLGLRLIYFSYDVKMKEKGDIPEGYSVSREKKERFSLILESASTNQTSMYLCASSHGTGRGNQPQHFGDGTRLSIL.

This clone was observed a single time. The chain carries TRBV20-1 and TRBJ2-1, with D unresolved. The germline CDR1 and CDR2 sequences are DFQATT and SNEGSKA (reference sequence). Trimming took off 1 base at V and 7 bases at J, with 5 bases between the two ends. The CDR3 runs to 11 residues. The CDR3 nucleotides are TGCAGTGCTAGAGTTCGGAATGAGCAGTTCTTC. Encoded protein: CSARVRNEQFF.

The chain has TRBV5-1 and TRBJ1-4; D possibly corresponds to TRBD1 (6 bases). The V end was cut by 2 bases, the J end by 5 bases, with 13 bases between. Germline CDR1 and CDR2: SGHRS and YFSETQ. The CDR3 has 15 amino acids. Here the CDR3 DNA reads TGCGCCAGCAGCTTATCTGGACAGTCAAATGAAAAACTGTTTTTT. Protein sequence: CASSLSGQSNEKLFF.

The rearrangement uses TRBV30 and TRBJ1-4; 7 nucleotides agree with TRBD1. Trimming at V came to 4 bases and at J to 5 bases, leaving 7 bases not matched to a gene. CDR1 and CDR2 from the germline V gene are GTSNPN and SVGIG (reference sequence). CDR3 size: 14 residues. The CDR3 DNA reads TGTGCCTGGAATACAAGGGGGCCAAATGAAAAACTGTTTTTT. Its translation is CAWNTRGPNEKLFF.

The rearrangement joins TRBV2 to TRBJ2-3; a possible D gene is TRBD1 (6 bases). Germline-derived CDR1 and CDR2 are SNHLY and FYNNEI. Trimming removed 7 bases at V and 3 bases at J, with 8 bases between. The CDR3 sequence is 12 residues long. This CDR3 is CASKGGTDTQYF. In nucleotides, the CDR3 is TGTGCCAGCAAAGGGGGTACAGATACGCAGTATTTT. The complete variable domain, with remaining parts taken from reference TRBV2 and TRBJ2-3, reads EPEVTQTPSHQVTQMGQEVILRCVPISNHLYFYWYRQILGQKVEFLVSFYNNEISEKSEIFDDQFSVERPDGSNFTLKIRSTKLEDSAMYFCASKGGTDTQYFGPGTRLTVL.

This clone was counted between two and nine times. The V and J genes are TRBV7-9 and TRBJ1-1, with D unclear. The CDR3 loop spans 14 amino acids. Germline CDR1 reads SEHNR; CDR2 reads FQNEAQ (reference sequence). V lost 2 bases to trimming and J lost 1 base, with 8 bases between them. CDR3 residues: CASSLLSGNTEAFF. The CDR3 bases are TGTGCCAGCAGCTTATTGTCAGGGAACACTGAAGCTTTCTTT.

The chain uses TRBV7-6 and TRBJ2-7, with TRBD2 as a possible D gene (6 bases). CDR1 and CDR2 (germline): SGHVS, FNYEAQ. There are 15 residues in the CDR3. The germline V and J ends were trimmed by 3 bases and 1 base, with 13 bases remaining between them. The DNA of the CDR3 is TGTGCCAGCAGCTTGGGTAGCGGCCGGTCCTACGAGCAGTACTTC. Encoded protein: CASSLGSGRSYEQYF.

The rearrangement links TRBV6-5 to TRBJ2-1; no clear D gene. Germline V lookup: CDR1 MNHEY, CDR2 SVGAGI. The V end was cut by 3 bases, the J end by 7 bases, with 10 bases between. CDR3 length equals 13 residues. The CDR3 region is CASSYSSPNEQFF. The CDR3 nucleotides read TGTGCCAGCAGTTATAGCAGTCCAAATGAGCAGTTCTTC.

The chain uses TRBV4-1 and TRBJ2-7; 11 nucleotides match TRBD2. Germline V gives CDR1 MGHRA, CDR2 YSYEKL. The CDR3 extends over 15 amino acids. V dropped 7 bases and J dropped 7; count of bases not matched to a gene: 12. CDR3 nucleotides: TGCGCCAGCACCGAGTGGACTAGCGGGCGTCGGGAGCAGTACTTC. Amino acids: CASTEWTSGRREQYF.

The V call is TRBV28, the J call TRBJ1-1; D might be TRBD1 (5 bases). The germline gives CDR1 MDHEN, CDR2 SYDVKM. V was trimmed by 2 bases and J by 10 bases, leaving 11 bases between them. The CDR3 consists of 12 residues. The CDR3, as DNA: TGTGCCAGCAGTTTAAGGCAGGGTAGAGCTTTCTTT. Amino acid sequence: CASSLRQGRAFF.

J is TRBJ1-1 and V is TRBV15; possibly TRBD1 for D (6 bases). The CDR3 sequence is 19 residues long. CDR1 and CDR2 from the germline V gene are LNHNV and YYDKDF (reference sequence). Trimming shortened V by 0 bases and J by 1 base, and 21 bases separated the two germline ends. Written as DNA, the CDR3 is TGTGCCACCAGCAGAGAGTTCTCCGGGGGGCCCCTGGGGAACACTGAAGCTTTCTTT. Translation gives CATSREFSGGPLGNTEAFF. Complete variable domain (other parts from reference TRBV15 and TRBJ1-1): DAMVIQNPRYQVTQFGKPVTLSCSQTLNHNVMYWYQQKSSQAPKLLFHYYDKDFNNEADTPDNFQSRRPNTSFCFLDIRSPGLGDTAMYLCATSREFSGGPLGNTEAFFGQGTRLTVV.

This clone was found a few times. This chain's CDR3 is CASSPRGLADKTQYF. CDR3 DNA: TGTGCCAGCAGCCCTCGGGGGCTAGCGGACAAGACCCAGTACTTC. The gene calls are TRBV5-8 and TRBJ2-5; a weak D match, TRBD2 (7 bases). Trimming shortened V by 4 bases and J by 6 bases, and 19 bases separated the two germline ends. The CDR3 runs 15 residues. CDR1 and CDR2 (germline): SGHTS, YDEGEE.

The chain recombines TRBV10-2 with TRBJ2-7; D might be TRBD2 (5 bases). The V end was cut by 0 bases, the J end by 7 bases, with 7 bases between. CDR1 is WSHSY and CDR2 is SAAADI in the germline V gene. The CDR3 loop spans 12 amino acids. The CDR3 region is CASSESSGEQYF. CDR3 bases: TGCGCCAGCAGTGAGTCGTCGGGGGAGCAGTACTTC.

CDR3 amino acids: CASSLYPAVLSSYNEQFF. CDR3 nucleotide sequence: TGCGCCAGCAGCTTGTATCCAGCGGTTCTGAGCTCCTACAATGAGCAGTTCTTC. The chain is built from TRBV5-1 and TRBJ2-1; possibly TRBD2 for D (5 bases). With 1 base removed from V and 0 bases from J, the gap between germline ends came to 17 bases. This CDR3 has 18 amino acids. The germline gives CDR1 SGHRS, CDR2 YFSETQ. Combining the CDR3 with reference TRBV5-1 and TRBJ2-1 gives the whole variable domain KAGVTQTPRYLIKTRGQQVTLSCSPISGHRSVSWYQQTPGQGLQFLFEYFSETQRNKGNFPGRFSGRQFSNSRSEMNVSTLELGDSALYLCASSLYPAVLSSYNEQFFGPGTRLTVL.

The J gene is TRBJ2-4, the V gene TRBV20-1, with 9 bases that match TRBD1. This CDR3 spans 15 amino acids. Germline CDR1 reads DFQATT; CDR2 reads SNEGSKA (reference sequence). After removal of 3 bases from V and 3 bases from J, the junction contained 6 bases not matched to a gene. CDR3 sequence: CSASPPGQGKNIQYF. CDR3 sequence (DNA): TGCAGTGCTAGTCCCCCGGGACAGGGCAAAAACATTCAGTACTTC.